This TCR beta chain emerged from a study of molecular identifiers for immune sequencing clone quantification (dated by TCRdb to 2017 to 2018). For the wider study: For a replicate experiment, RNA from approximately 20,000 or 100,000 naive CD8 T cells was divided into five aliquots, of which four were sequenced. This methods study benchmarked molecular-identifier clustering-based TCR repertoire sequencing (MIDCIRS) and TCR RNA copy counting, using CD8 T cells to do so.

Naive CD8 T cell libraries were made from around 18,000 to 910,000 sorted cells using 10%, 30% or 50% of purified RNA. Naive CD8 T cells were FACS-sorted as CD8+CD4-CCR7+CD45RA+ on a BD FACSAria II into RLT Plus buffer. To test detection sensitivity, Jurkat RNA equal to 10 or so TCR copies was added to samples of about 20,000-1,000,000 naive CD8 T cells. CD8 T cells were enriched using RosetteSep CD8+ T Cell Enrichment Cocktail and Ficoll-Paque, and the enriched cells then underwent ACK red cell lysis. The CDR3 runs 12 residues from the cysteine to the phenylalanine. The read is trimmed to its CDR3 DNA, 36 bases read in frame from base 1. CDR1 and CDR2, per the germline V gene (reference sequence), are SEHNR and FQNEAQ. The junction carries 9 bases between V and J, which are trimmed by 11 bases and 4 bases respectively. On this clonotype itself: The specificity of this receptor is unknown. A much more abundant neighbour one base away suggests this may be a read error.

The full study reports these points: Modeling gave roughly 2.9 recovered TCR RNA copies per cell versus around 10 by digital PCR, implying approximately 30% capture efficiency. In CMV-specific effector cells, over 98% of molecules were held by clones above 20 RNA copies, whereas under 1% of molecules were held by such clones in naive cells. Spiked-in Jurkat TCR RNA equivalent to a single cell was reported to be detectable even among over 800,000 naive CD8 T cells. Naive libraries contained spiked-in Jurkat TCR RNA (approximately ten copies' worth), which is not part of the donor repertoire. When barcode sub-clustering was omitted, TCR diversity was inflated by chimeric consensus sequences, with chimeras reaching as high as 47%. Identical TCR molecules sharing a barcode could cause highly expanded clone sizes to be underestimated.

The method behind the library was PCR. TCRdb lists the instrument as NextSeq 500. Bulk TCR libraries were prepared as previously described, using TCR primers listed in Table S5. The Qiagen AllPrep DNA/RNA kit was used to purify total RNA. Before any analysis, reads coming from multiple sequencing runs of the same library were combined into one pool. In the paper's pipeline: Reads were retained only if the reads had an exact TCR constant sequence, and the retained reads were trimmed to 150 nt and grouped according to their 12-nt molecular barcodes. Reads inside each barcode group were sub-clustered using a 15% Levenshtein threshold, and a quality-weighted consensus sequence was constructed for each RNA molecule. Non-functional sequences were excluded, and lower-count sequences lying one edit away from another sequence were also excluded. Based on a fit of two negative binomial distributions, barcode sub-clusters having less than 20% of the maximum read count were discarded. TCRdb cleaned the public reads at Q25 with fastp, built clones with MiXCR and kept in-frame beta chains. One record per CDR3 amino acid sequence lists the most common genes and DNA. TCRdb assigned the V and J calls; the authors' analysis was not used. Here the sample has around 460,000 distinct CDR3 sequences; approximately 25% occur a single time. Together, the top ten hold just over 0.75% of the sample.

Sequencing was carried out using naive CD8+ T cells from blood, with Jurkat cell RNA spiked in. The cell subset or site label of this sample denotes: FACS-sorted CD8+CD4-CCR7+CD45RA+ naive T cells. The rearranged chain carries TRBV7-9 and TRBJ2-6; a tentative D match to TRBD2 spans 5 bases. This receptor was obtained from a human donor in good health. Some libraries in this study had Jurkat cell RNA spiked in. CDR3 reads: CARTGGANVLTF. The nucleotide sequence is TGTGCCCGCACGGGGGGGGCCAACGTCCTGACTTTC.